This T cell receptor beta chain is from a study of cytomegalovirus exposure and HLA in healthy donors. Study in general: Early release data held 85 million or so unique TCRs from HLA-typed donors. Study-level results: About 90% or about 30% of the time was how often most TCR beta V segments were productive, according to an earlier analysis. By HLA locus, TCR association rates varied in a later analysis, with DRB1 showing the most and HLA-C the fewest.

Vbeta (60) and Jbeta (13) primers were used in the PCR. The repertoire was sequenced with immunoSEQ multiplex PCR; TCRdb's copy has only in-frame clones and lacks some. The repertoire table contains about 110,000 clones. Comments on this clone: Its antigen is not known.

J was trimmed by 4 bases and V by 0 bases; bases with no gene match: 8. Germline V gives CDR1 LGHNA, CDR2 YSLEER. CDR3 length equals 16 residues. Material for sequencing was PBMCs. This chain uses TRBV4-3 with TRBJ1-1; 7 positions agree with TRBD1. The sequence derives from a man aged 45 to 65 in good health and CMV-seronegative. CDR3 sequence reads: CASSQDRGGAGTEAFF. In DNA, the CDR3 is TGCGCCAGCAGCCAAGATCGAGGGGGCGCGGGCACTGAAGCTTTCTTT.